The entry below describes one TCR beta chain. These data belong to a study of preoperative IRX-2 immunotherapy in early breast cancer. TCRdb keeps only in-frame clones here, not all; method: immunoSEQ multiplex PCR. This sample yields 3,900 or so clones, of which around two thirds are seen a single time; 15% belongs to the top ten. The sample's treatment: preoperative locoregional IRX-2 cytokine immunotherapy. Samples came from a phase Ib trial of preoperative locoregional IRX-2 cytokine immunotherapy. Germline CDR1 reads LNHNV; CDR2 reads YYDKDF (reference sequence). The CDR3 consists of 15 residues. The V end was cut by 3 bases, the J end by 8 bases, with 17 bases between.

This sequence joins TRBV15 and TRBJ2-1; possible D gene TRBD1, 6 bases. Sequencing used tumor tissue, obtained after IRX-2 immunotherapy. This TCR was sampled from a human donor with breast cancer. The chain's CDR3 is CATSRVQGRDDEQFF. The CDR3 coding sequence is TGTGCCACCAGCAGGGTACAGGGTAGGGACGATGAGCAGTTCTTC.